This record concerns one TCR beta chain sequence. This entry belongs to a study of T cell changes during pregnancy in multiple sclerosis. Profiling relied on immunoSEQ multiplex PCR, and the TCRdb table lists in-frame clones only, not all of them. In the table there are tens of thousands of clones, 90% of which are singletons. The length of the CDR3 is 16 residues. The germline V gene encodes CDR1 LNHDA and CDR2 SQIVND (reference sequence). Trimming left V 6 bases short and J 0 bases short, with 17 bases between. This TCR was sampled from a female donor with multiple sclerosis, enrolled in a pregnancy study. The sequencing here drew on CD4+ T cells from peripheral blood mononuclear cells, taken in the second trimester of pregnancy. This sequence joins TRBV19 and TRBJ1-1, with D possibly matching TRBD1 (5 bases). CDR3 sequence (DNA): TGTGCCAGTAGCGTGGGACTACAGCGCTTGAACACTGAAGCTTTCTTT. Its protein product is CASSVGLQRLNTEAFF.